Below, 18 T cell receptor beta chains from the same sample are listed, as sequenced in a study of immune characterization of retroperitoneal liposarcoma. TCRdb independently ran MiXCR on the PCR reads; one entry per CDR3 protein. The sample holds thousands of distinct CDR3 sequences; about 38% are singletons and the top ten take just under 15%. The sample taken for sequencing was tumor tissue. These receptors came from a male donor with retroperitoneal liposarcoma.

The V call is TRBV7-8, the J call TRBJ2-3; D not certain. The germline V gene has CDR1 SGHVS and CDR2 FQNEAQ. Trimming pared 8 bases from V and 0 bases from J, leaving 6 bases between. The CDR3 sequence is 12 residues long. CDR3 sequence reads: CASGLSTDTQYF. As DNA, the CDR3 is TGTGCCAGCGGGCTTAGCACAGATACGCAGTATTTT.

For this clonotype: A much larger clone differs from this one at a single base, so this may be a read error. This sequence joins TRBV7-8 and TRBJ2-1; no clear D gene. Germline V gives CDR1 SGHVS, CDR2 FQNEAQ. The length of the CDR3 is 12 residues. CDR3 sequence: CASSLAGDERFF. CDR3 nucleotide sequence: TGTGCCAGCAGCTTAGCTGGGGATGAGCGGTTCTTC.

By sample fraction, this clonotype is medium-sized. V usage is TRBV6-6 and J usage is TRBJ2-1, with TRBD1 identical over 9 bases. CDR3 length: 14 residues. Germline CDR1 MNHNY, CDR2 SVGAGI (reference sequence). V gave up 0 bases and J gave up 7 bases; unmatched junction bases: 1. The CDR3 region is CASSYSGQGNEQFF. Here the CDR3 DNA reads TGTGCCAGCAGTTACTCTGGACAGGGGAATGAGCAGTTCTTC.

The chain links TRBV6-1 to TRBJ2-5; 12 bases are shared with TRBD1. From germline, CDR1 is MNHNS and CDR2 SASEGT. The V gene end was trimmed by 5 bases and the J gene end by 4 bases; junction bases not matched to a gene: 8. The CDR3 runs 16 residues. The CDR3 loop reads CASSNEGTGGTETQYF. The DNA for the CDR3 is TGTGCCAGCAGTAACGAGGGGACAGGGGGCACAGAGACCCAGTACTTC.

This chain uses TRBV6-1 with TRBJ1-6, with 9 bases fitting TRBD1. CDR3 length: 19 amino acids. The J segment lost 6 bases and the V segment lost 0 bases, leaving 12 bases of the junction unmatched. Germline CDR1 MNHNS, CDR2 SASEGT. CDR3 sequence (DNA): TGTGCCAGCAGTGAAGCCACCAATATACAGGGGGCGCGTAATTCACCCCTCCACTTT. Amino acids: CASSEATNIQGARNSPLHF.

The table lists this clonotype with a few counts. J is TRBJ2-2 and V is TRBV10-1; D is unclear. Trimming removed 4 bases at V and 3 bases at J, with 6 bases between. This CDR3 spans 13 amino acids. The V gene's germline CDR1 is WNHNN and CDR2 SYGVQD (reference sequence). CDR3 region: CASSGRDTGELFF. The CDR3 DNA sequence: TGCGCCAGCAGTGGTAGGGACACCGGGGAGCTGTTTTTT.

This clonotype was detected only a few times. The gene calls are TRBV7-6 and TRBJ2-1, with 10 bases fitting TRBD2. Germline CDR1 and CDR2: SGHVS and FNYEAQ. The V gene end was trimmed by 0 bases and the J gene end by 10 bases; junction bases not matched to a gene: 6. This CDR3 is 15 amino acids long. As DNA, the CDR3 is TGTGCCAGCAGCTTAGCATCTAGCGGGGGTGAGGAGCAGTTCTTC. Its protein is CASSLASSGGEEQFF.

The chain recombines TRBV12-3 or TRBV12-4 with TRBJ1-2, with D perhaps TRBD1 (5 bases). Trimming shortened V by 5 bases and J by 8 bases, and 18 bases separated the two germline ends. The CDR3 contains 14 residues. The CDR3 protein is CASSLNQGIQGYTF. For the CDR3, the DNA is TGTGCCAGCAGTCTGAATCAGGGCATACAAGGCTACACCTTC.

The V and J genes are TRBV27 and TRBJ2-1; D uncertain. Germline CDR1 is MNHEY and CDR2 is SMNVEV (reference sequence). This CDR3 is 15 amino acids long. V dropped 1 base and J dropped 3 bases, with 10 bases sitting between them. The chain's CDR3 is CASSLFSNNYNEQFF. CDR3 DNA: TGTGCCAGCAGTTTATTCTCTAATAACTACAATGAGCAGTTCTTC.

The V call is TRBV6-1, the J call TRBJ2-1, with a possible D match to TRBD2 (6 bases). V was cut by 8 bases and J by 4 bases, with 15 bases left in between. Germline-derived CDR1 and CDR2 are MNHNS and SASEGT. The CDR3 runs 14 residues. The CDR3 nucleotides read TGTGCCAGCTACACTAGCCTGTCTTACAATGAGCAGTTCTTC. This sequence encodes CASYTSLSYNEQFF.

The chain carries TRBV27 and TRBJ2-1; 9 positions match TRBD2. V lost 3 bases and J lost 3; bases outside the gene matches: 3. The CDR3 totals 15 residues. Germline-derived CDR1 and CDR2 are MNHEY and SMNVEV (reference sequence). The chain's CDR3 is CASSFLREGYNEQFF. In DNA form, the CDR3 reads TGTGCCAGCAGTTTTTTGCGGGAGGGCTACAATGAGCAGTTCTTC.

The V and J genes are TRBV7-2 and TRBJ1-2; D gene uncertain. Germline V CDR1 and CDR2: SGHTA, FQGNSA. The CDR3 spans 13 residues. The V end lost 6 bases, the J end lost 7 bases, and 15 bases lay between the germline ends. The chain's CDR3 is CASSPGRFLGYTF. The CDR3 DNA reads TGTGCCAGCAGTCCCGGGCGCTTTCTTGGCTACACCTTC.

V and J are TRBV7-2 and TRBJ2-1; 9 positions match TRBD2. Trimming at V came to 2 bases and at J to 4 bases, leaving 3 bases not matched to a gene. Germline CDR1 reads SGHTA; CDR2 reads FQGNSA. There are 15 residues in the CDR3. The CDR3 protein is CASSLMSGGYNEQFF. The CDR3 region has the DNA TGTGCCAGCAGCTTAATGAGCGGGGGGTACAATGAGCAGTTCTTC. Full variable domain (rest looked up from reference TRBV7-2 and TRBJ2-1): GAGVSQSPSNKVTEKGKDVELRCDPISGHTALYWYRQSLGQGLEFLIYFQGNSAPDKSGLPSDRFSAERTGGSVSTLTIQRTQQEDSAVYLCASSLMSGGYNEQFFGPGTRLTVL.

This clonotype is termed medium-sized. This chain connects TRBV7-8 to TRBJ2-7, with a possible D match to TRBD2 (5 bases). The CDR3 contains 15 residues. V lost 3 bases, J lost 0 bases, and 12 bases lay in between. CDR1 and CDR2 from the germline V gene are SGHVS and FQNEAQ. CDR3 sequence: CASSLDPGFSYEQYF. DNA of the CDR3: TGTGCCAGCAGCTTGGACCCGGGATTCTCCTACGAGCAGTACTTC.

The chain has TRBV7-6 and TRBJ1-5; 8 bases align to TRBD1. The germline gives CDR1 SGHVS, CDR2 FNYEAQ. Trimming cost V 2 bases and J 4 bases; bases outside gene matches: 4. The CDR3 consists of 15 residues. The CDR3 DNA reads as TGTGCCAGCAGCTTAATACAGGGGGGGAATCAGCCCCAGCATTTT. The encoded protein is CASSLIQGGNQPQHF. The variable domain in full, with the rest retrieved from reference TRBV7-6 and TRBJ1-5, is GAGVSQSPRYKVTKRGQDVALRCDPISGHVSLYWYRQALGQGPEFLTYFNYEAQQDKSGLPNDRFSAERPEGSISTLTIQRTEQRDSAMYRCASSLIQGGNQPQHFGDGTRLSIL.

This clonotype is categorized as medium-sized. The CDR3 loop is CASRLAGVSDEQYF. In DNA form, the CDR3 reads TGTGCCAGCAGACTAGCGGGAGTGAGTGATGAGCAGTACTTC. The chain carries TRBV12-3 or TRBV12-4 and TRBJ2-1; 11 bases agree with TRBD2. The J call may not be correct, given that the DNA end is closer to TRBJ2-7. This CDR3 contains 14 residues.

This clonotype occurred once. V is TRBV5-1 and J is TRBJ1-2; 10 bases agree with TRBD1. This CDR3 spans 13 amino acids. CDR1 SGHRS and CDR2 YFSETQ come from the germline V gene. Trimming took 4 bases from V and 5 from J; bases not matched to a gene: 2. The CDR3 DNA reads as TGCGCCAGCAGCAAGGGACAGGGGTATGGCTACACCTTC. It yields the protein CASSKGQGYGYTF. The full variable domain, rest sourced from reference TRBV5-1 and TRBJ1-2, is KAGVTQTPRYLIKTRGQQVTLSCSPISGHRSVSWYQQTPGQGLQFLFEYFSETQRNKGNFPGRFSGRQFSNSRSEMNVSTLELGDSALYLCASSKGQGYGYTFGSGTRLTVV.

This clonotype is classed as medium-sized (0.01 to 0.1%). The chain is built from TRBV6-1 and TRBJ2-1, with D possibly being TRBD1 or TRBD2 (6 bases each). The CDR3 totals 16 residues. Germline V gives CDR1 MNHNS, CDR2 SASEGT. Trimming pared 5 bases from V and 10 bases from J, leaving 24 bases between. CDR3 residues: CASSSRRGEDSYEQFF. As DNA, the CDR3 is TGTGCCAGCAGTTCCCGTAGGGGGGAGGACTCCTACGAGCAGTTCTTC.